The next 4 T cell receptor beta chains were all read from a single sample in a study of early T cells in non-severe SARS-CoV-2 infection. TCRdb independently ran MiXCR on the 5' RACE reads; one entry per CDR3 protein. In the table there are approximately 70,000 distinct CDR3 sequences, 12% of which are singletons. The sequencing used whole blood, collected at baseline. The receptor source for this set is an adult who was a healthcare worker with PCR-confirmed SARS-CoV-2 infection or an uninfected control (not recorded which).

This sequence joins TRBV2 and TRBJ1-1, with TRBD1 identical over 8 bases. J gave up 6 bases and V 6 bases, and 3 bases lay outside the gene matches. CDR1 is SNHLY and CDR2 is FYNNEI in the germline V gene. The CDR3 is 12 residues long. The CDR3 DNA reads as TGTGCCAGCAGGGCGGACAGGGCTGAAGCTTTCTTT. It codes for CASRADRAEAFF.

The V and J genes are TRBV11-2 and TRBJ2-3; 12 bases line up with TRBD2. Germline V gene lookup returns CDR1 SGHAT and CDR2 FQNNGV. This CDR3 is 16 amino acids long. V shed 1 base, J shed 5 bases, and the junction held 4 bases outside the gene matches. CDR3 amino acids: CASSLALAGGQDTQYF. In DNA, the CDR3 is TGTGCCAGCAGCTTAGCCCTAGCGGGGGGGCAAGATACGCAGTATTTT.

This rearrangement joins TRBV12-3 or TRBV12-4 to TRBJ2-1, with a possible D match to TRBD1 (6 bases). V was shortened by 6 bases and J by 7 bases, with 13 bases between the two germline ends. The CDR3 spans 13 residues. Written as DNA, the CDR3 is TGTGCCAGCAGACCACATCAGGGGAATGAGCAGTTCTTC. Its translation: CASRPHQGNEQFF.

The table lists this clonotype with many counts. The chain carries TRBV7-9 and TRBJ2-3; maybe TRBD1 (6 bases). This CDR3 is built from 17 residues. The V gene's germline CDR1 is SEHNR and CDR2 FQNEAQ (reference sequence). Deletions cut 6 bases from V and 4 bases from J, with 23 bases between. The DNA of the CDR3 is TGTGCCAGCAGTCGAGGGTATGCCGGACAGTTACCAGATACGCAGTATTTT. Translating gives CASSRGYAGQLPDTQYF. Combining the CDR3 with reference TRBV7-9 and TRBJ2-3 gives the whole variable domain DTGVSQNPRHKITKRGQNVTFRCDPISEHNRLYWYRQTLGQGPEFLTYFQNEAQLEKSRLLSDRFSAERPKGSFSTLEIQRTEQGDSAMYLCASSRGYAGQLPDTQYFGPGTRLTVL.